One sample yielded the 13 T cell receptor beta chains listed below, sequenced in a study of cytotoxic CD8 clonotypes in ibrutinib-treated CLL. Repertoires were generated with immunoSEQ multiplex PCR, while TCRdb's copy carries only in-frame clones and drops some. The table lists some 140,000 clones, less than 95% of them singletons. Sequenced here: PBMCs, sampled after 12 months of ibrutinib treatment. These receptors were obtained from a human donor with chronic lymphocytic leukemia.

The V call is TRBV6-5, the J call TRBJ2-7, with unresolved D. V dropped 6 bases and J dropped 2 bases, with 11 bases sitting between them. The germline V gene encodes CDR1 MNHEY and CDR2 SVGAGI. The CDR3 consists of 13 residues. The CDR3 DNA follows: TGTGCCAGCAGCCGACTTGGCCCCTACGAGCAGTACTTC. It specifies CASSRLGPYEQYF.

The chain couples TRBV4-3 to TRBJ2-1; possible D gene TRBD2, 6 bases. Per germline, CDR1 LGHNA and CDR2 YSLEER. This CDR3 has 18 residues. V was trimmed by 0 bases and J by 1 base, leaving 16 bases between them. DNA for the CDR3: TGCGCCAGCAGCCAAGATACTCCGACTAGTTTATCCTACAATGAGCAGTTCTTC. This encodes CASSQDTPTSLSYNEQFF.

The chain employs TRBV5-1 and TRBJ2-7, with a possible D match to TRBD1 (5 bases). Germline lookup yields CDR1 SGHRS and CDR2 YFSETQ. Trimming left V 1 base short and J 1 base short, with 9 bases between. The CDR3 contains 14 residues. The CDR3 bases are TGCGCCAGCAGCTTGACAGGTCCTTCCTACGAGCAGTACTTC. It is translated as CASSLTGPSYEQYF.

This clone was counted only a few times. The chain is built from TRBV2 and TRBJ2-5; D perhaps matches TRBD2 (5 bases). CDR3 length equals 14 residues. V lost 2 bases to trimming and J lost 3 bases, with 10 bases between them. Germline V CDR1 and CDR2: SNHLY, FYNNEI. In DNA, the CDR3 is TGTGCCAGCAGTGAATTTACTAGTGAAGAGACCCAGTACTTC. Translated, it gives CASSEFTSEETQYF.

The rearrangement uses TRBV27 and TRBJ2-1; 12 bases agree with TRBD2. V was pared by 7 bases and J by 10 bases, with 8 bases of the junction left unmatched. Germline CDR1 is MNHEY and CDR2 is SMNVEV (reference sequence). CDR3 length: 14 residues. The CDR3 nucleotides are TGTGCCAGCAAGAAGACTAGCGGGAGACGGGAGCAGTTCTTC. Encoded protein: CASKKTSGRREQFF.

The chain is built from TRBV11-2 and TRBJ1-1; D remains unclear. With 5 bases removed from V and 0 bases from J, the gap between germline ends came to 7 bases. This CDR3 is built from 13 residues. In germline, CDR1 is SGHAT, CDR2 FQNNGV. As DNA, the CDR3 is TGTGCCAGCAGCCCCGATTTGAACACTGAAGCTTTCTTT. Translation: CASSPDLNTEAFF.

CDR3 sequence reads: CASSYGPTYNEQFF. The CDR3 DNA is TGTGCCAGCAGTTACGGGCCGACCTACAATGAGCAGTTCTTC. This sequence joins TRBV6-6 and TRBJ2-1; no clear D. Trimming stripped 2 bases from V and 2 bases from J, with 7 bases between. The CDR3 contains 14 residues. Per the germline V gene, CDR1 is MNHNY and CDR2 is SVGAGI (reference sequence).

A note on this clone: A read error may produce the germline difference seen at one junction end. The CDR3 is CASSPDRGRADTQYF. CDR3 nucleotides: TGTGCTAGCAGCCCGGACAGGGGGCGGGCAGATACGCAGTATTTT. The chain employs TRBV7-7 and TRBJ2-3; 11 bases match TRBD1. This CDR3 region has 15 residues. CDR1 is SSHAT, CDR2 FNYEAQ, per germline (reference sequence). Full variable domain (remainder filled in from reference TRBV7-7 and TRBJ2-3): GAGVSQSPRYKVTKRGQDVTLRCDPISSHATLYWYQQALGQGPEFLTYFNYEAQPDKSGLPSDRFSAERPEGSISTLTIQRTEQRDSAMYRCASSPDRGRADTQYFGPGTRLTVL.

The V gene is TRBV28, the J gene TRBJ2-1, with 9 positions matching TRBD1. CDR3 length equals 16 residues. Germline-derived CDR1 and CDR2 are MDHEN and SYDVKM. The V gene end was trimmed by 6 bases and the J gene end by 0 bases; junction bases not matched to a gene: 6. The DNA of the CDR3 is TGTGCCAGCAGGGATGACAGGGGGGTCTCCTACAATGAGCAGTTCTTC. It translates to CASRDDRGVSYNEQFF.

The rearrangement links TRBV5-4 to TRBJ2-1, with 9 bases lining up with TRBD2. With 4 bases clipped from V and 6 bases from J, the junction kept 11 bases outside the gene matches. CDR3 length: 16 amino acids. In germline, CDR1 is SGHNT, CDR2 YYREEE (reference sequence). The CDR3 bases are TGTGCCAGCAGCCTCGTCCGGACTAGCGTCATCAATGAGCAGTTCTTC. Residues: CASSLVRTSVINEQFF.

The CDR3 DNA sequence: TGCAGCGCTGCACAAAACACTGAAGCTTTCTTT. Amino acids: CSAAQNTEAFF. The genes are TRBV29-1 and TRBJ1-1, with no clear D. The CDR3 has 11 residues. The V end was cut by 7 bases, the J end by 2 bases, with 8 bases between. Germline loops: CDR1 SQVTM, CDR2 ANQGSEA.

The rearrangement links TRBV5-1 to TRBJ1-2; 7 positions match TRBD1. There are 13 residues in the CDR3. With 4 bases clipped from V and 5 bases from J, the junction kept 5 bases outside the gene matches. The germline CDR1 and CDR2 sequences are SGHRS and YFSETQ. The CDR3 DNA follows: TGCGCCAGCAGCCTCGGGACAGTTTATGGCTACACCTTC. Its translation is CASSLGTVYGYTF. Complete variable domain (other parts from reference TRBV5-1 and TRBJ1-2): KAGVTQTPRYLIKTRGQQVTLSCSPISGHRSVSWYQQTPGQGLQFLFEYFSETQRNKGNFPGRFSGRQFSNSRSEMNVSTLELGDSALYLCASSLGTVYGYTFGSGTRLTVV.

This chain links TRBV30 with TRBJ2-7; TRBD2 aligns across 10 bases. The J segment lost 6 bases and the V segment lost 2 bases, leaving 10 bases of the junction unmatched. The CDR3 length is 15 residues. CDR1 is GTSNPN, CDR2 SVGIG, per germline (reference sequence). CDR3 amino acids: CAWSLLASGSVEQYF. CDR3 bases: TGTGCCTGGAGTTTATTGGCTAGCGGGAGTGTCGAGCAGTACTTC.